The 7 T cell receptor beta chains listed next were all sequenced from one sample in a study of identical twins listed by TCRdb under 2016. Libraries were made using 5' RACE. The instrument was an Illumina HiSeq 2000. TCRdb took the public reads, trimmed them with fastp at Q25, ran MiXCR for clone calling and kept in-frame beta chains. Entries are consolidated by CDR3 protein sequence, retaining the most common genes and DNA. The sample table contains 700,000 to 950,000 distinct CDR3 sequences; only one count was recorded for approximately 13% of them. Of the sample, roughly 1.5% is held by the ten largest clones. These data were also filed under a second study, of yellow fever vaccine responses in identical twins.

Sequencing used PBMCs. All receptors come from a woman aged 18-30 years in good health.

V gene TRBV15 combines with J gene TRBJ2-1, with 9 bases lining up with TRBD2. The germline V gene encodes CDR1 LNHNV and CDR2 YYDKDF (reference sequence). The CDR3 covers 15 residues. The trim removed 1 base at V and 3 bases at J, leaving 1 base unmatched. In nucleotides, the CDR3 is TGTGCCACCAGCAGAGTTAGCGGGGGCTACAATGAGCAGTTCTTC. Protein product: CATSRVSGGYNEQFF.

V and J are TRBV10-2 and TRBJ1-1, with TRBD1 identical over 9 bases. V lost 2 bases and J lost 2; bases outside the gene matches: 3. This CDR3 region has 15 residues. Germline assignment: CDR1 WSHSY and CDR2 SAAADI. This chain's CDR3 is CASSEAQGANTEAFF. CDR3 in DNA: TGCGCCAGCAGTGAGGCACAGGGGGCAAACACTGAAGCTTTCTTT.

The genes are TRBV6-5 and TRBJ2-2; a possible D gene is TRBD2 (6 bases). This CDR3 region has 16 residues. V dropped 2 bases and J dropped 1 base, with 11 bases sitting between them. Germline-derived CDR1 and CDR2 are MNHEY and SVGAGI. The CDR3 nucleotides read TGTGCCAGCAGTTACCCGGGACTCAAGAACACCGGGGAGCTGTTTTTT. The encoded protein is CASSYPGLKNTGELFF.

This clonotype has more than one count but fewer than ten. This rearrangement joins TRBV28 to TRBJ2-7; D may be TRBD1 (7 bases). Germline CDR1 reads MDHEN; CDR2 reads SYDVKM. V was pared by 3 bases and J by 0 bases, with 12 bases between. The CDR3 consists of 15 residues. The CDR3 sequence: CASSFVRGASYEQYF. The CDR3 coding sequence is TGTGCCAGCAGTTTTGTCAGGGGGGCCTCCTACGAGCAGTACTTC.

This clonotype was counted a few times. The chain couples TRBV24-1 to TRBJ2-3; D gene ambiguous. From germline, CDR1 is KGHDR and CDR2 SFDVKD. The CDR3 consists of 15 residues. Trimming cost V 4 bases and J 6 bases, with 16 bases left between them. CDR3 DNA sequence: TGTGCCACCAGTGACTCCCGTGGGAATGTGGATACGCAGTATTTT. Its protein is CATSDSRGNVDTQYF.

This clonotype appeared a few times. The CDR3 is CASSPQGGRKLFF. The DNA for the CDR3 is TGTGCCAGCAGCCCCCAGGGGGGGCGAAAACTGTTTTTT. The V gene is TRBV3-1, the J gene TRBJ1-4, with 7 positions matching TRBD1. Germline V gene sequence: CDR1 LGHDT, CDR2 YNNKEL (reference sequence). The CDR3 runs 13 residues. Trimming removed 4 bases from V and 10 bases from J; junction bases left unmatched: 6.

This clonotype was picked up many times. The rearrangement uses TRBV5-1 and TRBJ2-7, with a tentative D call TRBD1 (6 bases). This CDR3 is 16 amino acids long. Trimming left V 6 bases short and J 0 bases short, with 19 bases between. In germline, CDR1 is SGHRS, CDR2 YFSETQ. The CDR3 sequence: CASTFRTDTFSYEQYF. The CDR3 coding sequence is TGCGCCAGCACCTTTAGGACAGACACTTTCTCCTACGAGCAGTACTTC.